These 3 T cell receptor beta chains originate from one sample sequenced in a study of blood T cells in healthy people across ages. Alongside a J-beta primer mix, a sample-barcoded 5' primer served in a second PCR lasting about 7 to 11 cycles. TCRdb independently ran MiXCR on the 5' RACE reads; one entry per CDR3 protein. The profile covers about 1.8 million distinct CDR3 sequences, with approximately 50% appearing a single time and approximately 2.1% taken by the ten largest. Sequenced: blood. The receptor set was obtained from a woman in her thirties or forties in good health.

In this sample, this clonotype turned up a few times. CDR3 in DNA: TGTGCCATCAGGACGGGACAGGGGTACGAGCAGTACTTC. It is translated as CAIRTGQGYEQYF. J is TRBJ2-7 and V is TRBV10-3, with 10 bases that match TRBD1. The V segment lost 6 bases and the J segment 4 bases; nucleotides outside the gene matches: 3. Germline loops: CDR1 ENHRY, CDR2 SYGVKD. The CDR3 consists of 13 residues.

Only a few counts were recorded for this clonotype. The chain is built from TRBV15 and TRBJ2-7; TRBD1 matches 10 bases. With 1 base clipped from V and 6 bases from J, the junction kept 3 bases outside the gene matches. The V gene's germline CDR1 is LNHNV and CDR2 YYDKDF (reference sequence). CDR3 size: 14 residues. The CDR3 DNA reads TGTGCCACCAGCAGAGCCGGGACAGGGGTCGAGCAGTACTTC. This encodes CATSRAGTGVEQYF.

CDR3 loop: CASRPSEGPGDVSGELFF. In DNA, the CDR3 is TGTGCCAGCAGACCAAGCGAAGGGCCAGGGGATGTGAGCGGGGAGCTGTTTTTT. The chain uses TRBV28 and TRBJ2-2, with D possibly matching TRBD1 (6 bases). In germline, CDR1 is MDHEN, CDR2 SYDVKM. V was trimmed by 6 bases and J by 7 bases, leaving 27 bases between them. The CDR3 contains 18 residues.